Listed below are T cell receptor beta chains from one sample, sequenced in a study of T cell responses to AZD1222 COVID-19 vaccine. Measured with immunoSEQ multiplex PCR; TCRdb has only the in-frame clones, and not every one. Among some 150,000 clones listed, roughly 90% were seen once. Sequencing was performed on peripheral blood, taken on day 0 of AZD1222 vaccination. Receptor source: an adult in good health. Each CDR3 is given with its conserved first and last residue. The D gene is left open where the match is weak. Only part of the rows carry a size: once, few, many, or a class if the clone is expanded.

NA	TRBV6-5	TRBJ2-3	TRBD2	CASSLGEGDTQYF	TGTGCCAGCAGCCTAGGGGAGGGAGATACGCAGTATTTT
NA	TRBV6-5	TRBJ1-5	NA	CASSYDGTSNQPQHF	TGTGCCAGCAGTTACGACGGTACCAGCAATCAGCCCCAGCATTTT
NA	TRBV11-2	TRBJ2-3	TRBD2	CASSLDPPSGVGADTQYF	TGTGCCAGCAGCTTAGATCCCCCTAGCGGGGTTGGTGCAGATACGCAGTATTTT
NA	TRBV28	TRBJ1-2	NA	CASSSFGTIGYTF	TGTGCCAGCAGTTCCTTTGGGACAATCGGCTACACCTTC
few	TRBV29-1	TRBJ2-7	NA	CSVEVPGSSYEQYF	TGCAGCGTTGAAGTTCCAGGGAGCTCCTACGAGCAGTACTTC
NA	TRBV9	TRBJ1-3	TRBD1	CASSAFPSGTGGNTIYF	TGTGCCAGCAGCGCTTTTCCTTCCGGGACAGGGGGGAACACCATATATTTT
NA	TRBV5-6	TRBJ1-1	NA	CASSPRPAGTGTEAFF	TGTGCCAGCAGCCCGAGACCCGCCGGGACCGGCACCGAAGCTTTCTTT
NA	TRBV28	TRBJ2-5	TRBD2	CASSLMVRRGTGETQYF	TGTGCCAGCAGTTTAATGGTCCGGCGGGGGACCGGGGAGACCCAGTACTTC
NA	TRBV5-6	TRBJ1-1	NA	CASRLRWQTTEAFF	TGTGCCAGCAGGCTTAGATGGCAGACCACTGAAGCTTTCTTT
once	TRBV18	TRBJ1-1	NA	CASSPAGGHRNTEAFF	TGTGCCAGCTCACCTGCGGGGGGGCACAGGAACACTGAAGCTTTCTTT
NA	TRBV7-9	TRBJ2-2	NA	CASSSLGTTGELFF	TGTGCCAGCAGCTCCCTGGGTACCACCGGGGAGCTGTTTTTT
NA	TRBV10-3	TRBJ1-1	NA	CAIRPTGNTEAFF	TGTGCCATCAGACCCACAGGAAACACTGAAGCTTTCTTT
few	TRBV30	TRBJ1-3	NA	CASHVPPGNTIYF	TGTGCCTCACATGTCCCTCCTGGAAACACCATATATTTT
NA	TRBV28	TRBJ2-3	NA	CASSLHGGTDTQYF	TGTGCCAGCAGTTTACACGGGGGCACAGATACGCAGTATTTT
medium-sized	TRBV5-5	TRBJ1-1	NA	CASSLHEADRLGAFF	TGTGCCAGCAGCTTGCACGAGGCCGACCGACTGGGAGCTTTCTTT
NA	TRBV7-9	TRBJ1-4	TRBD1	CASSSFPDRVFEKLFF	TGTGCCAGCAGCTCATTCCCCGACAGGGTCTTCGAAAAACTGTTTTTT
NA	TRBV6-5	TRBJ1-2	TRBD1	CASSYSGQGYGYTF	TGTGCCAGCAGTTACTCGGGACAGGGCTATGGCTACACCTTC
once	TRBV6-1	TRBJ2-7	NA	CASSEFPEYEQYF	TGTGCCAGCAGTGAATTTCCAGAGTACGAGCAGTACTTC
NA	TRBV7-2	TRBJ2-3	NA	CASSPSVGPGADTQYF	TGTGCCAGCAGCCCGTCGGTAGGGCCTGGCGCAGATACGCAGTATTTT
NA	TRBV20-1	TRBJ2-1	NA	CSARLAAEQFF	TGCAGTGCTAGACTAGCTGCTGAGCAGTTCTTC
NA	TRBV24-1	TRBJ2-2	NA	CATSDVWGARRELFF	TGTGCCACCAGTGACGTTTGGGGGGCCCGACGGGAGCTGTTTTTT
NA	TRBV3-1/TRBV3-2	TRBJ1-2	NA	CASSQVPNSDGYTF	TGTGCCAGCAGCCAAGTGCCCAACAGCGATGGCTACACCTTC
once	TRBV9	TRBJ2-2	NA	CASSVLGKSNTGELFF	TGTGCCAGCAGCGTCTTGGGAAAATCGAACACCGGGGAGCTGTTTTTT
NA	TRBV27	TRBJ1-6	TRBD1	CASSYRGREGSPLHF	TGTGCCAGCAGTTACAGGGGGCGGGAGGGTTCACCCCTCCACTTT
NA	TRBV5-5	TRBJ1-2	NA	CASSTLNTNYGYTF	TGTGCCAGCAGTACGCTGAACACTAACTATGGCTACACCTTC
NA	TRBV28	TRBJ1-3	NA	CASRPQGAPSGNTIYF	TGTGCCAGCAGGCCTCAGGGAGCCCCCTCTGGAAACACCATATATTTT
NA	TRBV2	TRBJ1-1	TRBD1	CASSELDRVLNTEAFF	TGTGCCAGCAGTGAACTGGACAGGGTATTGAACACTGAAGCTTTCTTT
NA	TRBV11-2	TRBJ1-2	TRBD1	CASRGDSYGYTF	TGTGCCAGCCGGGGGGACAGCTATGGCTACACCTTC
NA	TRBV11-1	TRBJ2-2	NA	CASSLARRGRTGELFF	TGTGCCAGCAGCTTAGCGCGCCGGGGGAGGACCGGGGAGCTGTTTTTT
NA	TRBV5-1	TRBJ2-2	TRBD1	CASSPGQSNTGELFF	TGCGCCAGCAGCCCGGGACAGTCGAACACCGGGGAGCTGTTTTTT
NA	TRBV10-2	TRBJ1-4	NA	CASSERERELFF	TGCGCCAGCAGTGAGCGCGAAAGGGAACTGTTTTTT
NA	TRBV10-3	TRBJ2-5	NA	CAISEYQETQYF	TGTGCCATCAGTGAGTACCAAGAGACCCAGTACTTC
NA	TRBV2	TRBJ2-1	NA	CASRERVSLQFF	TGTGCCAGCAGAGAAAGGGTGAGTTTGCAGTTCTTC
NA	TRBV7-3	TRBJ2-2	NA	CASSGRDAGELFF	TGTGCCAGCAGTGGCAGGGACGCCGGGGAGCTGTTTTTT
NA	TRBV5-1	TRBJ2-1	NA	CASSSSEAYNEQFF	TGCGCCAGCAGCTCTAGCGAAGCCTACAATGAGCAGTTCTTC
NA	TRBV11-1	TRBJ2-7	TRBD2	CASSPGGYEQYF	TGTGCCAGCAGCCCCGGGGGGTACGAGCAGTACTTC
NA	TRBV5-4	TRBJ2-6	NA	CASTSGVLGANVLTF	TGTGCCAGCACCTCAGGGGTTCTTGGGGCCAACGTCCTGACTTTC
NA	TRBV30	TRBJ2-3	NA	CAWRWRGRGDTQYF	TGTGCCTGGAGGTGGAGGGGCCGGGGAGATACGCAGTATTTT
NA	TRBV21-1	TRBJ2-3	NA	CASSIKGRIQIPQYF	TGTGCCAGCAGCATAAAGGGGAGAATACAGATACCGCAGTATTTT
NA	TRBV24-1	TRBJ1-1	NA	CATSDPGRGETEAFF	TGTGCCACCAGTGATCCTGGGAGGGGGGAAACTGAAGCTTTCTTT
NA	TRBV3-1/TRBV3-2	TRBJ1-1	NA	CASSQGAGVPEAFF	TGTGCCAGCAGCCAAGGAGCCGGGGTTCCTGAAGCTTTCTTT
NA	TRBV14	TRBJ1-6	NA	CASSQTTGILRALHF	TGTGCCAGCAGCCAAACCACTGGTATCTTGAGGGCCCTCCACTTT
few	TRBV24-1	TRBJ2-4	TRBD1	CATGQGRAKNIQYF	TGTGCCACCGGACAGGGGAGGGCCAAAAACATTCAGTACTTC
NA	TRBV10-3	TRBJ1-2	NA	CAISLGVANYGYTF	TGTGCCATCAGTTTGGGGGTCGCGAACTATGGCTACACCTTC
once	TRBV5-6	TRBJ1-3	NA	CASSFRASTFLSSGNTIYF	TGTGCCAGCAGCTTTCGGGCCTCGACCTTCCTCAGCTCTGGAAACACCATATATTTT
NA	TRBV5-1	TRBJ1-2	TRBD1	CASSPGTGDLADGYTF	TGCGCCAGCAGCCCGGGGACAGGAGATCTGGCGGATGGCTACACCTTC
NA	TRBV5-5	TRBJ2-3	NA	CASSLDVKGAPSTDTQYF	TGTGCCAGCAGCTTGGACGTGAAAGGGGCGCCGAGCACAGATACGCAGTATTTT
NA	TRBV11-3	TRBJ1-1	TRBD1	CASSPGDSLGGEAFF	TGTGCCAGCAGCCCAGGGGACAGCCTAGGGGGTGAAGCTTTCTTT
NA	TRBV7-8	TRBJ1-5	NA	CASSLDSNQPQHF	TGTGCCAGCAGCTTAGATAGCAATCAGCCCCAGCATTTT
once	TRBV9	TRBJ1-5	TRBD1	CASSLRQGDQPQHF	TGTGCCAGCAGCCTACGACAGGGAGATCAGCCCCAGCATTTT
NA	TRBV7-9	TRBJ2-1	TRBD1	CASSFRQGIVNEQFF	TGTGCCAGCAGCTTTCGACAGGGCATCGTCAATGAGCAGTTCTTC
NA	TRBV19	TRBJ1-1	NA	CASSIGAPRTGTRPRTAFF	TGTGCCAGTAGTATAGGGGCCCCCAGGACCGGGACACGACCGAGGACAGCTTTCTTT
NA	TRBV5-1	TRBJ2-1	NA	CASSPLPDSNEQFF	TGCGCCAGCAGCCCACTTCCGGACAGCAATGAGCAGTTCTTC
NA	TRBV9	TRBJ1-2	NA	CASSQVTGPYGYTF	TGTGCCAGCAGCCAAGTAACAGGACCCTATGGCTACACCTTC
NA	TRBV12-5	TRBJ2-4	TRBD1	CASGLEGSTGQYF	TGTGCTAGTGGTTTGGAGGGTTCGACAGGGCAGTACTTC
NA	TRBV7-2	TRBJ2-1	TRBD2	CASSPGLADINEQFF	TGTGCCAGCAGCCCCGGACTAGCGGATATCAATGAGCAGTTCTTC
NA	TRBV19	TRBJ2-1	TRBD2	CASNDETSGSYNEQFF	TGTGCCAGTAATGACGAGACTAGCGGGAGCTACAATGAGCAGTTCTTC
NA	TRBV27	TRBJ2-1	NA	CASSPTDLLYNEQFF	TGTGCCAGCAGTCCCACGGATCTTCTTTACAATGAGCAGTTCTTC
NA	TRBV9	TRBJ1-1	NA	CASSVAVSPEAFF	TGTGCCAGCAGCGTAGCTGTGAGTCCAGAAGCTTTCTTT
NA	TRBV6-1	TRBJ1-2	NA	CASSEFAQVYGYTF	TGTGCCAGCAGTGAGTTTGCACAGGTTTATGGCTACACCTTC